The rows below give T cell receptor beta chains drawn from one sample of a study of OX40 agonist ivuxolimab in advanced cancers. Data came from immunoSEQ multiplex PCR; TCRdb stores just in-frame clones and leaves some out. This sample carries just under 20,000 clones, about 70% of them seen once, and the ten largest clones take roughly 32%. The source material was CD4+ or CD8+ T cells sorted from blood, sampled in a trial of the OX40 agonist ivuxolimab. These receptors were collected from an adult with an advanced solid tumor such as melanoma, head and neck, liver or kidney cancer. Each CDR3 is given without its conserved first and last residue. D genes are given only for firm matches.

V gene: TRBV4-3; J gene: TRBJ2-7; D gene: NA; CDR3 protein: ASSQGSGSSYEQY
V gene: TRBV2; J gene: TRBJ2-5; D gene: NA; CDR3 protein: ASSEVRGYQETQY
V gene: TRBV5-6; J gene: TRBJ2-7; D gene: NA; CDR3 protein: ASSLDPGVSYEQY
V gene: TRBV19; J gene: TRBJ2-7; D gene: NA; CDR3 protein: ATSDVSYEQY
V gene: TRBV5-7; J gene: TRBJ2-7; D gene: NA; CDR3 protein: ASSLDYEQY
V gene: TRBV6-5; J gene: TRBJ1-2; D gene: NA; CDR3 protein: ASSSMGLNYGYT
V gene: TRBV4-1; J gene: TRBJ1-5; D gene: NA; CDR3 protein: ASSQVPGSYNQPQH
V gene: TRBV5-6; J gene: TRBJ1-2; D gene: NA; CDR3 protein: ASSLGQRRGYT
V gene: TRBV6-6; J gene: TRBJ2-1; D gene: TRBD2; CDR3 protein: ASSHLAGVRNEQF
V gene: TRBV5-1; J gene: TRBJ2-5; D gene: NA; CDR3 protein: ASSLGDEGLFGETQY
V gene: TRBV7-2; J gene: TRBJ1-1; D gene: NA; CDR3 protein: ASSLNFGANTEAF
V gene: TRBV5-4; J gene: TRBJ2-2; D gene: NA; CDR3 protein: ASSFPFTGELF
V gene: TRBV6-5; J gene: TRBJ2-2; D gene: NA; CDR3 protein: ATLEGLTGELF
V gene: TRBV5-6; J gene: TRBJ1-1; D gene: NA; CDR3 protein: ASSFIMNTEAF
V gene: TRBV7-8; J gene: TRBJ1-1; D gene: NA; CDR3 protein: ASSLDWPAEAF
V gene: TRBV27; J gene: TRBJ2-1; D gene: TRBD2; CDR3 protein: ASRPIVASGRGEQF
V gene: TRBV6-5; J gene: TRBJ1-5; D gene: NA; CDR3 protein: ASSYGLDQPQH
V gene: TRBV6-7; J gene: TRBJ2-2; D gene: NA; CDR3 protein: ASSYSKRGANTGELF
V gene: TRBV5-4; J gene: TRBJ2-3; D gene: TRBD2; CDR3 protein: ASSLNGGFTDTQY
V gene: TRBV5-6; J gene: TRBJ1-1; D gene: NA; CDR3 protein: ASSLRRDPNTEAF
V gene: TRBV29-1; J gene: TRBJ2-7; D gene: TRBD1; CDR3 protein: SVGTGSYEQY
V gene: TRBV5-8; J gene: TRBJ2-7; D gene: NA; CDR3 protein: ASRLDSYEQY
V gene: TRBV5-6; J gene: TRBJ2-3; D gene: NA; CDR3 protein: ASSLVGGIPTDTQY
V gene: TRBV27; J gene: TRBJ1-6; D gene: NA; CDR3 protein: ASSPLWQDNSPLH
V gene: TRBV6-1; J gene: TRBJ1-2; D gene: NA; CDR3 protein: ASYPGHWGYT
V gene: TRBV11-2; J gene: TRBJ2-1; D gene: TRBD2; CDR3 protein: ASSLGGSGSSSYNEQF
V gene: TRBV28; J gene: TRBJ1-4; D gene: NA; CDR3 protein: ASATGLTNEKLF